One and the same sample provided the 21 T cell receptor beta chains below, sequenced in a study of shared clonotypes between healthy human individuals. Method: immunoSEQ multiplex PCR; TCRdb's copy keeps in-frame clones and lacks some. Of about 380,000 clones listed, about 96% were seen once; the top ten hold less than 0.35%. Sequenced: memory CD8+ T cells sorted from blood. Subset given: CD45RO+ cells pooled with CCR7-negative TemRA cells. The receptors originated from a man aged 25-45 years in good health.

CDR3 amino acids: CASSLSPGWSTEAFF. For the CDR3, the DNA is TGTGCCAGCAGCTTATCCCCCGGATGGAGCACTGAAGCTTTCTTT. The V gene is TRBV7-6, the J gene TRBJ1-1, with no clear D. The V gene's germline CDR1 is SGHVS and CDR2 FNYEAQ. Trimming removed 2 bases from V and 4 bases from J, with 14 bases in between. There are 15 residues in the CDR3.

This sequence joins TRBV4-1 and TRBJ1-3; D may be TRBD1 (5 bases). The V end was cut by 0 bases, the J end by 3 bases, with 15 bases between. The CDR3 consists of 17 residues. Germline assignment: CDR1 MGHRA and CDR2 YSYEKL. CDR3 sequence (DNA): TGCGCCAGCAGCCAAGAGGCCACGGGACGTCGTGGAAACACCATATATTTT. Translation: CASSQEATGRRGNTIYF.

The chain uses TRBV27 and TRBJ2-1, with 8 bases lining up with TRBD2. Germline V gives CDR1 MNHEY, CDR2 SMNVEV (reference sequence). Trimming cost V 6 bases and J 2 bases; bases outside gene matches: 15. The CDR3 runs 18 residues. The CDR3 loop reads CASSRTPSGGGAYNEQFF. Here the CDR3 DNA reads TGTGCCAGCAGCCGAACACCGAGCGGGGGCGGAGCCTACAATGAGCAGTTCTTC.

The rearrangement uses TRBV19 and TRBJ1-1; D is possibly TRBD1 (5 bases). The germline V and J ends were trimmed by 3 bases and 3 bases, with 14 bases remaining between them. The CDR3 spans 15 residues. Per germline, CDR1 LNHDA and CDR2 SQIVND (reference sequence). CDR3 nucleotide sequence: TGTGCCAGTAGTATTTATCAGGGATTGGACACTGAAGCTTTCTTT. Protein: CASSIYQGLDTEAFF.

The chain recombines TRBV5-8 with TRBJ1-2; D possibly corresponds to TRBD1 (6 bases). Trimming took off 7 bases at V and 6 bases at J, with 10 bases between the two ends. Germline V lookup: CDR1 SGHTS, CDR2 YDEGEE. The CDR3 totals 11 residues. The CDR3 region is CASGYRDGYTF. The DNA for the CDR3 is TGTGCCAGCGGATACAGGGATGGCTACACCTTC.

The chain couples TRBV11-2 to TRBJ2-5; 8 nucleotides match TRBD2. Germline lookup yields CDR1 SGHAT and CDR2 FQNNGV. V trimming: 0 bases; J trimming: 6 bases; junction bases outside the gene matches: 6. The CDR3 covers 15 residues. CDR3 sequence: CASSLETSGRKTQYF. The CDR3 region has the DNA TGTGCCAGCAGCTTAGAGACCAGCGGGAGAAAGACCCAGTACTTC. Looking up the rest from reference TRBV11-2 and TRBJ2-5 gives the full variable domain: EAGVAQSPRYKIIEKRQSVAFWCNPISGHATLYWYQQILGQGPKLLIQFQNNGVVDDSQLPKDRFSAERLKGVDSTLKIQPAKLEDSAVYLCASSLETSGRKTQYFGPGTRLLVL.

This chain joins TRBV25-1 and TRBJ2-3; D might be TRBD2 (5 bases). Germline assignment: CDR1 MGHDK and CDR2 SYGVNS. The CDR3 contains 13 residues. Trimming removed 6 bases at V and 0 bases at J, with 7 bases between. Here the CDR3 reads CASRASSTDTQYF. The CDR3 DNA is TGTGCCAGCAGGGCTAGCAGCACAGATACGCAGTATTTT.

The CDR3 sequence: CASSSWTGSNQPQHF. The DNA for the CDR3 is TGTGCCAGCAGCTCATGGACAGGGTCCAATCAGCCCCAGCATTTT. The V call is TRBV7-2, the J call TRBJ1-5, with 8 bases aligning to TRBD1. The V segment lost 4 bases and the J segment 3 bases; nucleotides outside the gene matches: 5. Looked up from germline, CDR1 is SGHTA and CDR2 is FQGNSA. The CDR3 extends over 15 amino acids.

This chain connects TRBV15 to TRBJ2-1, with TRBD2 matching over 14 bases. The CDR3 is made up of 15 amino acids. V lost 1 base and J lost 7; bases outside the gene matches: 0. Germline loops: CDR1 LNHNV, CDR2 YYDKDF (reference sequence). CDR3 in DNA: TGTGCCACCAGCAGAGGGACTAGCGGGAGGAATGAGCAGTTCTTC. Encoded protein: CATSRGTSGRNEQFF.

This chain links TRBV5-1 with TRBJ2-1; the match to TRBD2 covers 8 bases. Germline V gene data show CDR1 as SGHRS and CDR2 as YFSETQ. V lost 2 bases to trimming and J lost 4 bases; unmatched junction nucleotides: 2. The CDR3 covers 14 residues. This CDR3 reads CASSFTSGYNEQFF. CDR3 in DNA: TGCGCCAGCAGCTTCACTAGCGGTTACAATGAGCAGTTCTTC.

The chain couples TRBV23-1 to TRBJ2-6; no reliable D call. TRBV23-1 has ORF status, its function being uncertain. The CDR3 loop spans 17 amino acids. V lost 4 bases to trimming and J lost 4 bases, with 17 bases between them. The CDR3 loop is CASSRPLDPEGANVLTF. The CDR3 bases are TGCGCCAGCAGTCGACCTTTAGACCCAGAGGGGGCCAACGTCCTGACTTTC.

The V gene is TRBV16, the J gene TRBJ1-2; D unclear. Germline loops: CDR1 KGHSY, CDR2 FQNENV. The germline V and J ends were trimmed by 0 bases and 0 bases, with 2 bases remaining between them. The CDR3 consists of 13 residues. The CDR3 region has the DNA TGTGCCAGCAGCCAATCAGCTAACTATGGCTACACCTTC. Translation gives CASSQSANYGYTF.

This clone was counted once. This chain links TRBV28 with TRBJ2-7; D possibly corresponds to TRBD1 (5 bases). The germline V and J ends were trimmed by 7 bases and 3 bases, with 10 bases remaining between them. Looked up from germline, CDR1 is MDHEN and CDR2 is SYDVKM. The CDR3 has 12 amino acids. In DNA form, the CDR3 reads TGTGCCAGCAACCAGGGATTCTACGAGCAGTACTTC. Its translation: CASNQGFYEQYF.

The chain carries TRBV10-3 and TRBJ2-2; D may correspond to TRBD1 or TRBD2 (5 bases each). Germline V gene sequence: CDR1 ENHRY, CDR2 SYGVKD. V dropped 6 bases and J dropped 8 bases, with 25 bases sitting between them. The CDR3 length is 17 residues. This chain's CDR3 is CAIRTPRPGLVAGELFF. In DNA, the CDR3 is TGTGCCATCAGAACCCCGCGCCCGGGGCTGGTTGCGGGGGAGCTGTTTTTT.

V and J are TRBV27 and TRBJ2-7; 10 bases fit TRBD2. This CDR3 is built from 16 residues. V lost 5 bases, J lost 4 bases, and 11 bases stayed unmatched. CDR1 is MNHEY and CDR2 is SMNVEV in the germline V gene (reference sequence). CDR3 residues: CASSPTPSSGSYEQYF. The CDR3 nucleotides read TGTGCCAGCAGTCCGACTCCCTCTAGCGGGAGTTACGAGCAGTACTTC.

Here the CDR3 DNA reads TGTGCCAGCAGCCCGCTAGACGATGAGCAGTTCTTC. Its translation: CASSPLDDEQFF. The chain joins TRBV14 to TRBJ2-1, with no clear D. The germline gives CDR1 SGHDN, CDR2 FVKESK. The V and J ends lost 4 bases and 8 bases respectively, with 9 bases between them. CDR3 length: 12 amino acids.

V usage is TRBV18 and J usage is TRBJ1-4; D remains ambiguous. CDR3 size: 17 residues. The V end lost 2 bases, the J end lost 7 bases, and 20 bases lay between the germline ends. Looked up from germline, CDR1 is KGHSH and CDR2 is LQKENI. The CDR3 DNA follows: TGTGCCAGCTCACCAAATCAAATTCACCATTCGAGTGAAAAACTGTTTTTT. Protein sequence: CASSPNQIHHSSEKLFF.

This clone appeared a single time. The genes are TRBV4-2 and TRBJ2-1, with TRBD2 identical over 10 bases. CDR1 and CDR2 (germline): LGHNA, YNFKEQ. The junction had 0 bases not matched to a gene; V was cut back by 4 bases and J by 3 bases. The CDR3 runs 14 residues. The CDR3 here is CASSPSGSYNEQFF. The CDR3 DNA sequence: TGTGCCAGCAGCCCTAGCGGGAGCTACAATGAGCAGTTCTTC.

This chain uses TRBV11-3 with TRBJ2-1, with 13 bases identical to TRBD2. CDR1 is SGHNT and CDR2 is YENEEA in the germline V gene. The J segment lost 6 bases and the V segment lost 5 bases, leaving 4 bases of the junction unmatched. The CDR3 loop spans 15 amino acids. In DNA form, the CDR3 reads TGTGCCAGCAGCCCGGGACTAGCGGGAAGCAATGAGCAGTTCTTC. Protein: CASSPGLAGSNEQFF. The full variable domain, its missing parts supplied by reference TRBV11-3 and TRBJ2-1, is EAGVVQSPRYKIIEKKQPVAFWCNPISGHNTLYWYLQNLGQGPELLIRYENEEAVDDSQLPKDRFSAERLKGVDSTLKIQPAELGDSAVYLCASSPGLAGSNEQFFGPGTRLTVL.

The V gene is TRBV5-1, the J gene TRBJ1-1; D not certain. Trimming pared 2 bases from V and 3 bases from J, leaving 11 bases between. Germline CDR1 is SGHRS and CDR2 is YFSETQ. The CDR3 length is 14 residues. Here the CDR3 reads CASSFGSSDTEAFF. The CDR3 coding sequence is TGCGCCAGCAGCTTTGGCTCTTCGGACACTGAAGCTTTCTTT.

CDR3 protein: CASSSETSGQNTGELFF. CDR3 DNA sequence: TGTGCCAGCAGTTCTGAGACTAGCGGTCAGAACACCGGGGAGCTGTTTTTT. The chain couples TRBV27 to TRBJ2-2; 9 nucleotides line up with TRBD2. This CDR3 is 17 amino acids long. The V gene end was trimmed by 4 bases and the J gene end by 1 base; junction bases not matched to a gene: 7. Germline assignment: CDR1 MNHEY and CDR2 SMNVEV (reference sequence).